Listed here are 6 T cell receptor beta chains from one sample, sequenced in a study of CD8 T cells in Susac syndrome. An input of about 0.5 to 1 ug of RNA was subjected to reverse transcription using random hexamers. Each CDR3 protein gets one entry after TCRdb re-called the immunoSEQ multiplex PCR reads with MiXCR. The sample holds some 140,000 distinct CDR3 sequences; 85% to 95% are singletons and the top ten take under 0.2%. The sequenced sample consisted of CD8+ T cells from PBMCs. The receptors originated from a human donor with Susac syndrome.

J is TRBJ2-7 and V is TRBV29-1, with TRBD2 matching 13 bases. V gave up 3 bases and J gave up 5 bases; unmatched junction bases: 13. CDR1 SQVTM and CDR2 ANQGSEA come from the germline V gene. The CDR3 consists of 17 residues. The CDR3 bases are TGCAGCGTTGAGTACCCTGGACTAGCGGGAGAAGGAGACGAGCAGTACTTC. Translated: CSVEYPGLAGEGDEQYF.

The gene calls are TRBV30 and TRBJ1-2; no definite D call. Germline lookup yields CDR1 GTSNPN and CDR2 SVGIG (reference sequence). Trimming pared 1 base from V and 4 bases from J, leaving 16 bases between. This CDR3 has 15 residues. In DNA, the CDR3 is TGTGCCTGGAGTGATCGGGCCTCAGTTGGCTATGGCTACACCTTC. It encodes CAWSDRASVGYGYTF. The variable domain in full, completed from reference TRBV30 and TRBJ1-2, reads SQTIHQWPATLVQPVGSPLSLECTVEGTSNPNLYWYRQAAGRGLQLLFYSVGIGQISSEVPQNLSASRPQDRQFILSSKKLLLSDSGFYLCAWSDRASVGYGYTFGSGTRLTVV.

V is TRBV12-5 and J is TRBJ2-5; 7 nucleotides agree with TRBD1. The junction had 18 bases not matched to a gene; V was cut back by 0 bases and J by 5 bases. There are 19 residues in the CDR3. Per the germline V gene, CDR1 is LGHNT and CDR2 is FRNRAP. The CDR3 DNA reads TGTGCTAGTGGTTTGGTGTCCACCTCGTACGACAGGGATGGGGAGACCCAGTACTTC. Protein: CASGLVSTSYDRDGETQYF. Using reference TRBV12-5 and TRBJ2-5 for the parts outside the CDR3, the full variable domain is DARVTQTPRHKVTEMGQEVTMRCQPILGHNTVFWYRQTMMQGLELLAYFRNRAPLDDSGMPKDRFSAEMPDATLATLKIQPSEPRDSAVYFCASGLVSTSYDRDGETQYFGPGTRLLVL.

The chain employs TRBV4-2 and TRBJ2-3, with TRBD1 identical over 7 bases. The CDR3 runs 15 residues. J was trimmed by 2 bases and V by 2 bases; bases with no gene match: 4. CDR1 LGHNA and CDR2 YNFKEQ come from the germline V gene. This CDR3 reads CASSQRDRVTDTQYF. CDR3 sequence (DNA): TGTGCCAGCAGCCAACGCGACAGGGTCACAGATACGCAGTATTTT.

This rearrangement joins TRBV24-1 to TRBJ2-1; unclear D gene. This CDR3 spans 14 amino acids. Germline values: CDR1 KGHDR, CDR2 SFDVKD. V shed 4 bases and J shed 6 bases, with 12 bases lying between them. The CDR3 sequence: CATSDHTGRNEQFF. The CDR3 region has the DNA TGTGCCACCAGTGACCACACTGGGCGCAATGAGCAGTTCTTC.

This clonotype occurred once. The chain carries TRBV27 and TRBJ2-5; TRBD2 agrees at 8 bases. V lost 3 bases and J lost 5; bases outside the gene matches: 8. The CDR3 sequence is 15 residues long. Germline V gives CDR1 MNHEY, CDR2 SMNVEV (reference sequence). CDR3 DNA: TGTGCCAGCAGTTTGTCGGGAGGGCCGGGGGAGACCCAGTACTTC. This sequence encodes CASSLSGGPGETQYF.